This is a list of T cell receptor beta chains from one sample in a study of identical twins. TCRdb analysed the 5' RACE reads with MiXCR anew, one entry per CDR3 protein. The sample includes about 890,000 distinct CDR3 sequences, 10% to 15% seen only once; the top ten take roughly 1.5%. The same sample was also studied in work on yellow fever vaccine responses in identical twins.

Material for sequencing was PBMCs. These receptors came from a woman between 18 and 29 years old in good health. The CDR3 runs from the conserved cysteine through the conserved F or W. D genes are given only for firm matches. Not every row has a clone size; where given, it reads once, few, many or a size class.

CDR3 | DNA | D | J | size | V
CASSRRTGETNEKLFF | TGCGCCAGCAGCCGTCGGACAGGGGAAACTAATGAAAAACTGTTTTTT | TRBD1 | TRBJ1-4 | few | TRBV5-1
CASSIEGLAEAFF | TGTGCCAGTAGTATTGAGGGGTTGGCTGAAGCTTTCTTT | NA | TRBJ1-1 | NA | TRBV19
CASSWRGQGSHTGELFF | TGTGCCAGCAGTTGGAGGGGACAGGGAAGTCACACCGGGGAGCTGTTTTTT | TRBD1 | TRBJ2-2 | NA | TRBV12-3/TRBV12-4
CASRPNAGRTSTDTQYF | TGTGCCAGCAGACCGAACGCCGGACGGACTAGCACAGATACGCAGTATTTT | NA | TRBJ2-3 | NA | TRBV7-8
CSVIHWGSGELFF | TGCAGCGTCATCCACTGGGGGTCCGGGGAGCTGTTTTTT | NA | TRBJ2-2 | NA | TRBV29-1
CATSDTTRASYNEQFF | TGTGCCACCAGTGATACCACTAGGGCCTCCTACAATGAGCAGTTCTTC | NA | TRBJ2-1 | few | TRBV24-1
CSARGGDSPYGYTF | TGCAGTGCTAGGGGGGGGGACAGTCCCTATGGCTACACCTTC | TRBD1 | TRBJ1-2 | NA | TRBV20-1
CASTLAGGEYEQYF | TGTGCCAGCACCCTAGCGGGAGGAGAGTACGAGCAGTACTTC | TRBD2 | TRBJ2-7 | NA | TRBV28
CATGRDRRAGELFF | TGTGCCACCGGACGGGACAGAAGGGCCGGGGAGCTGTTTTTT | TRBD1 | TRBJ2-2 | NA | TRBV7-9
CASRLSQVSRGDTQYF | TGTGCCAGCCGCCTAAGTCAGGTTTCGAGGGGAGATACGCAGTATTTT | NA | TRBJ2-3 | NA | TRBV2
CASSQSKAGGELFF | TGTGCCAGCAGCCAATCTAAGGCGGGAGGGGAGCTGTTTTTT | NA | TRBJ2-2 | few | TRBV3-1
CAVRMTLSSYNEQFF | TGTGCCGTGCGAATGACTCTGAGCTCCTACAATGAGCAGTTCTTC | NA | TRBJ2-1 | NA | TRBV12-3/TRBV12-4
CASSSDRGPNQPQHF | TGTGCCAGCAGCTCTGACAGGGGCCCGAATCAGCCCCAGCATTTT | TRBD1 | TRBJ1-5 | many | TRBV7-2
CASRRTGITGELFF | TGTGCCAGCAGACGGACAGGGATCACCGGGGAGCTGTTTTTT | TRBD1 | TRBJ2-2 | few | TRBV27
CSARDHVGVQETQYF | TGCAGTGCTAGAGATCACGTCGGGGTACAAGAGACCCAGTACTTC | NA | TRBJ2-5 | NA | TRBV20-1
CASMGLVRTQYF | TGTGCCAGTATGGGACTGGTGAGGACCCAGTACTTC | NA | TRBJ2-5 | NA | TRBV7-8
CSASKGDRNEQFF | TGCAGTGCTAGTAAGGGGGATCGCAATGAGCAGTTCTTC | NA | TRBJ2-1 | NA | TRBV20-1
CASSPQTSGTYNEQFF | TGTGCCAGCAGTCCCCAGACTAGCGGGACCTACAATGAGCAGTTCTTC | TRBD2 | TRBJ2-1 | few | TRBV28
CATSMGTGELFF | TGTGCCACCAGCATGGGTACCGGGGAGCTGTTTTTT | NA | TRBJ2-2 | many | TRBV15
CASNPVGGLSGEQFF | TGTGCCAGCAATCCGGTTGGGGGGTTGAGCGGTGAGCAGTTCTTC | NA | TRBJ2-1 | many | TRBV12-3/TRBV12-4
CASSTSGGAENIQYF | TGCGCCAGCAGTACTAGCGGGGGGGCCGAAAACATTCAGTACTTC | TRBD2 | TRBJ2-4 | many | TRBV5-1
CASSQVEGSNEQFF | TGTGCCAGCAGCCAGGTTGAGGGGTCCAATGAGCAGTTCTTC | NA | TRBJ2-1 | few | TRBV7-9
CASTAPGRADSSGANVLTF | TGTGCCAGCACCGCACCCGGGAGGGCGGATAGCTCTGGGGCCAACGTCCTGACTTTC | TRBD2 | TRBJ2-6 | NA | TRBV25-1
CASSPTGQETQYF | TGTGCCAGCAGTCCTACCGGACAAGAGACCCAGTACTTC | NA | TRBJ2-5 | many | TRBV12-3/TRBV12-4
CATSRVLAGGYEQYF | TGTGCCACCAGCAGAGTACTAGCGGGAGGGTACGAGCAGTACTTC | TRBD2 | TRBJ2-7 | few | TRBV15
CASKVRVGFEKLFF | TGTGCCAGCAAAGTCCGAGTCGGATTTGAAAAACTGTTTTTT | NA | TRBJ1-4 | NA | TRBV27
CASSPGHLSNEQFF | TGCGCCAGCAGCCCGGGACACCTGTCCAATGAGCAGTTCTTC | NA | TRBJ2-1 | NA | TRBV5-1
CASSATSSSTDTQYF | TGTGCCAGCAGCGCCACTAGTTCTAGCACAGATACGCAGTATTTT | NA | TRBJ2-3 | NA | TRBV6-1
CASSFRAGGPYNEQFF | TGCGCCAGCAGCTTTCGAGCGGGAGGGCCATACAATGAGCAGTTCTTC | TRBD2 | TRBJ2-1 | many | TRBV5-1